This T cell receptor beta chain was captured in a study of blood T cells in healthy people across ages. The CDR3 covers 12 residues. Trimming removed 0 bases from V and 13 bases from J, with 7 bases in between. Germline CDR1 MRHNA, CDR2 SNTAGT. Combining a sample-barcoded 5' primer with a J-beta primer mix, a second PCR ran for roughly 6 to 12 cycles. TCRdb analysed the 5' RACE reads with MiXCR anew, one entry per CDR3 protein. Of 850,000 to 1,000,000 distinct CDR3 sequences in the sample, 51% were seen once. The source material was blood. The V and J genes are TRBV6-4 and TRBJ1-6; D possibly corresponds to TRBD1 (6 bases). The TCR comes from a woman aged 60-70 years in good health. CDR3 bases: TGTGCCAGCAGTGACTCGAGGGGGCCCCTCCACTTT. Translation gives CASSDSRGPLHF.